The rows below give T cell receptor beta chains drawn from one sample of a study of T cells in localized non-small cell lung cancer. The data were produced by immunoSEQ multiplex PCR, yet TCRdb's version contains in-frame clones alone and is incomplete. The table includes under 30,000 clones, around nine tenths detected once. The material sequenced was peripheral blood, taken before any cancer treatment. These receptor sequences come from a woman aged 35-75 years with stage I lung adenocarcinoma. CDR3s include the opening cysteine and the closing phenylalanine or tryptophan. The D gene is left open where the match is weak. Not every row has a clone size; where given, it reads once, few, many or a size class.

clone_size,v_call,j_call,d_call,cdr3_nt,cdr3_aa
once,TRBV19,TRBJ2-7,TRBD1,TGTGCCAGTACCACGACAGGGAGCTCCTACGAGCAGTACTTC,CASTTTGSSYEQYF
-,TRBV7-2,TRBJ1-2,TRBD1,TGTGCCAGCAGCGGCGGGACAGTGGGGTATGCTTACACCTTC,CASSGGTVGYAYTF
-,TRBV19,TRBJ1-5,TRBD1,TGTGCCAGTAGTCCGACAGGGCCCAATCAGCCCCAGCATTTT,CASSPTGPNQPQHF
-,TRBV4-3,TRBJ2-6,TRBD2,TGCGCCAGCAGCCAGGGACTAGCGGGATACTCTGGGGCCAACGTCCTGACTTTC,CASSQGLAGYSGANVLTF
-,TRBV13,TRBJ2-1,-,TGTGCCAGCAGCCTTTGGGGACACCAAATGGGTAATGAGCAGTTCTTC,CASSLWGHQMGNEQFF
-,TRBV30,TRBJ1-6,-,TGTGCCTGGAGTAGAGGGCTAGATAATTCACCCCTCCACTTT,CAWSRGLDNSPLHF
-,TRBV7-9,TRBJ2-4,-,TGTGCCAGCAGCCCCGCGACATTTTCCGGGAACAACATTCAGTACTTC,CASSPATFSGNNIQYF
-,TRBV21-1,TRBJ2-3,-,TGTGCCAGCAGAAAAAGGGGACTAGCGGGTAGCACAGATACGCAGTATTTT,CASRKRGLAGSTDTQYF
-,TRBV7-7,TRBJ2-2,TRBD1,TGTGCTAGCAGCCAACAGGGGGCGGTTGCCGGGGAGCTGTTTTTT,CASSQQGAVAGELFF
-,TRBV6-6,TRBJ1-5,-,TGTGCCAGCAGTTCGGATACGTATCAGCCCCAGCATTTT,CASSSDTYQPQHF
few,TRBV27,TRBJ2-3,TRBD1,TGTGCCAGCAGTAAGGCGGGGACAGGGGATCGTACGCAGTATTTT,CASSKAGTGDRTQYF
-,TRBV6-6,TRBJ2-7,TRBD1,TGTGCCAGCTCTCCCTCAGGACAGGGGTATGACGAGCAGTACTTC,CASSPSGQGYDEQYF
-,TRBV30,TRBJ1-5,TRBD1,TGTGCCCGGGCCGGGACAGGGGCGCCTTATAGCAATCAGCCCCAGCATTTT,CARAGTGAPYSNQPQHF
-,TRBV6-1,TRBJ2-1,TRBD1,TGTGCCAGCAATCGGGACAGACACAATGAGCAGTTCTTC,CASNRDRHNEQFF
-,TRBV5-1,TRBJ1-1,-,TGCGCCAGCAGCTTATCAGGGTCTCTCACTGAAGCTTTCTTT,CASSLSGSLTEAFF
few,TRBV5-6,TRBJ2-7,TRBD1,TGTGCCAGCAGCGTGACAGGGTGGGCATCCTACGAGCAGTACTTC,CASSVTGWASYEQYF
once,TRBV18,TRBJ2-5,-,TGTGCCAGCTCACCGGTCGCAGGGTCGGAGACCCAGTACTTC,CASSPVAGSETQYF
-,TRBV6-5,TRBJ2-1,TRBD2,TGTGCCAGCAGTTACTCCATAGCGGGAGGGGATGAGCAGTTCTTC,CASSYSIAGGDEQFF
-,TRBV4-1,TRBJ2-7,-,TGCGCCAGCAGCCAAGAATCGCAGAACACCGCCTACGAGCAGTACTTC,CASSQESQNTAYEQYF
-,TRBV14,TRBJ2-1,TRBD2,TGTGCCAGCAGCCATCTTAGCGGGCCCTACAATGAGCAGTTCTTC,CASSHLSGPYNEQFF
few,TRBV13,TRBJ2-4,-,TGTGCCAGCAGCTTATCCACGCGGAAAGTCCCAAACATTCAGTACTTC,CASSLSTRKVPNIQYF
once,TRBV18,TRBJ2-4,TRBD2,TGTGCCAGCTCACCATTTTCGGGAGGACTAGCCAAAAACATTCAGTACTTC,CASSPFSGGLAKNIQYF
-,TRBV7-6,TRBJ1-5,-,TGTGCCAGCAGCTTAGAGGGATATCAGCCCCAGCATTTT,CASSLEGYQPQHF
-,TRBV7-2,TRBJ2-7,-,TGTGCCAGCAGCTTAGCGATGCGGGAGCAGTACTTC,CASSLAMREQYF
once,TRBV28,TRBJ1-4,-,TGTGCCAGCAGGTTTCCGGGTACTGAAAAACTGTTTTTT,CASRFPGTEKLFF
-,TRBV6-5,TRBJ2-2,-,TGTGCCAGCCATCCGGGACACGACACCGGGGAGCTGTTTTTT,CASHPGHDTGELFF
-,TRBV11-2,TRBJ2-7,-,TGTGCCAGCAGCGACCGAGGCTCCGAGCAGTACTTC,CASSDRGSEQYF
-,TRBV5-6,TRBJ2-1,-,TGTGCCAGCAGCTTGCGCCGGGACAGGTTAGCGGGATTGCATGAGCAGTTCTTC,CASSLRRDRLAGLHEQFF
-,TRBV10-3,TRBJ1-1,-,TGTGCCACCAGATCAGAGGGGACTGAAGCTTTCTTT,CATRSEGTEAFF
-,TRBV19,TRBJ2-1,TRBD2,TGTGCCAGTAGCAAACTAGCGGGAGGTGGAGAGCAGTTCTTC,CASSKLAGGGEQFF
-,TRBV7-9,TRBJ1-2,-,TGTGCCAGCAGCTTAGAACCCTATGGCTACACCTTC,CASSLEPYGYTF
-,TRBV4-1,TRBJ1-5,-,TGCGCCAGCAGCCAATGGGAGGCCCAGCCCCAGCATTTT,CASSQWEAQPQHF
-,TRBV7-9,TRBJ2-7,-,TGTGCCAGCAGCTTAGCCGGCAGGGACTACGAGCAGTACTTC,CASSLAGRDYEQYF
-,TRBV29-1,TRBJ2-1,-,TGCAGCGTAACAGGGACCTTAGGGGGCGGGAGGCAGGATGAGCAGTTCTTC,CSVTGTLGGGRQDEQFF
once,TRBV5-6,TRBJ2-3,-,TGTGCCAGCAGCTCTATCCCGAATACGCAGTATTTT,CASSSIPNTQYF
few,TRBV6-1,TRBJ1-1,-,TGTGCCAGCAGCCCGTTTCGGTTCACTGAAGCTTTCTTT,CASSPFRFTEAFF
-,TRBV28,TRBJ1-2,-,TGTGCCAGCAGGTCCGTCCAGTTCAGCTACACCTTC,CASRSVQFSYTF
-,TRBV7-9,TRBJ2-2,-,TGTGCCAGCAGCTCCGAGGGACCAGGAGAAAGTGCCGGGGAGCTGTTTTTT,CASSSEGPGESAGELFF
-,TRBV27,TRBJ2-7,TRBD2,TGTGCCAGCAGTCCGCCGGGACTAGCTTCCTACGAGCAGTACTTC,CASSPPGLASYEQYF
-,TRBV7-2,TRBJ2-2,TRBD1,TGTGCCAGCAGTTTCGACAGGGTCGTCACCGGGGAGCTGTTTTTT,CASSFDRVVTGELFF
-,TRBV21-1,TRBJ2-1,-,TGTGCCAGCAGCAAAGTGTCTATAGGGGCCCCTTACAATGAGCAGTTCTTC,CASSKVSIGAPYNEQFF
-,TRBV2,TRBJ2-5,TRBD2,TGTGCCAGCACTTTCCTAGCGGGTGGGGGGGAGACCCAGTACTTC,CASTFLAGGGETQYF
-,TRBV7-3,TRBJ2-1,TRBD2,TGTGCCAGCAGCTTAGGTAGCGGGGGTTACAATGAGCAGTTCTTC,CASSLGSGGYNEQFF
-,TRBV4-1,TRBJ1-1,-,TGCGCCAGCGGGCGAAGGGAAGGGGGTGAAGCTTTCTTT,CASGRREGGEAFF
-,TRBV1,TRBJ2-6,-,TGCACCAGCAGAGGTGCACAAAGTCGGGCCAACGTCCTGACTTTC,CTSRGAQSRANVLTF